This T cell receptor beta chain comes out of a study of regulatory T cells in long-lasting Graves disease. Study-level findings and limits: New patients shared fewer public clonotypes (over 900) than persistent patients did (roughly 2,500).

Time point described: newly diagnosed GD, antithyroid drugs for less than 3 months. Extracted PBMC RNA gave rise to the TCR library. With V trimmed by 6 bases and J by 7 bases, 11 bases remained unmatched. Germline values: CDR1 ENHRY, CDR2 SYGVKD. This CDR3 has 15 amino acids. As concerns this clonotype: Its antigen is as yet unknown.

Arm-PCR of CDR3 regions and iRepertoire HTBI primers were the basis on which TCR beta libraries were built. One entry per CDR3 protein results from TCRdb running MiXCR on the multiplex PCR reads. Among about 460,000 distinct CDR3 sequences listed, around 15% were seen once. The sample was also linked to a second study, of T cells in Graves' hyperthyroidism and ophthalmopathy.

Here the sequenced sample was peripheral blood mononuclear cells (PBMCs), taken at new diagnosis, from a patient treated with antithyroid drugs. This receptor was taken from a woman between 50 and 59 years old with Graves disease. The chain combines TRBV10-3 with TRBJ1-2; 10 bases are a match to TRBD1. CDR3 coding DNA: TGTGCCATCAGATCGGACAGGGGGGGTAGTCTTGGCTACACCTTC. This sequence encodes CAIRSDRGGSLGYTF.